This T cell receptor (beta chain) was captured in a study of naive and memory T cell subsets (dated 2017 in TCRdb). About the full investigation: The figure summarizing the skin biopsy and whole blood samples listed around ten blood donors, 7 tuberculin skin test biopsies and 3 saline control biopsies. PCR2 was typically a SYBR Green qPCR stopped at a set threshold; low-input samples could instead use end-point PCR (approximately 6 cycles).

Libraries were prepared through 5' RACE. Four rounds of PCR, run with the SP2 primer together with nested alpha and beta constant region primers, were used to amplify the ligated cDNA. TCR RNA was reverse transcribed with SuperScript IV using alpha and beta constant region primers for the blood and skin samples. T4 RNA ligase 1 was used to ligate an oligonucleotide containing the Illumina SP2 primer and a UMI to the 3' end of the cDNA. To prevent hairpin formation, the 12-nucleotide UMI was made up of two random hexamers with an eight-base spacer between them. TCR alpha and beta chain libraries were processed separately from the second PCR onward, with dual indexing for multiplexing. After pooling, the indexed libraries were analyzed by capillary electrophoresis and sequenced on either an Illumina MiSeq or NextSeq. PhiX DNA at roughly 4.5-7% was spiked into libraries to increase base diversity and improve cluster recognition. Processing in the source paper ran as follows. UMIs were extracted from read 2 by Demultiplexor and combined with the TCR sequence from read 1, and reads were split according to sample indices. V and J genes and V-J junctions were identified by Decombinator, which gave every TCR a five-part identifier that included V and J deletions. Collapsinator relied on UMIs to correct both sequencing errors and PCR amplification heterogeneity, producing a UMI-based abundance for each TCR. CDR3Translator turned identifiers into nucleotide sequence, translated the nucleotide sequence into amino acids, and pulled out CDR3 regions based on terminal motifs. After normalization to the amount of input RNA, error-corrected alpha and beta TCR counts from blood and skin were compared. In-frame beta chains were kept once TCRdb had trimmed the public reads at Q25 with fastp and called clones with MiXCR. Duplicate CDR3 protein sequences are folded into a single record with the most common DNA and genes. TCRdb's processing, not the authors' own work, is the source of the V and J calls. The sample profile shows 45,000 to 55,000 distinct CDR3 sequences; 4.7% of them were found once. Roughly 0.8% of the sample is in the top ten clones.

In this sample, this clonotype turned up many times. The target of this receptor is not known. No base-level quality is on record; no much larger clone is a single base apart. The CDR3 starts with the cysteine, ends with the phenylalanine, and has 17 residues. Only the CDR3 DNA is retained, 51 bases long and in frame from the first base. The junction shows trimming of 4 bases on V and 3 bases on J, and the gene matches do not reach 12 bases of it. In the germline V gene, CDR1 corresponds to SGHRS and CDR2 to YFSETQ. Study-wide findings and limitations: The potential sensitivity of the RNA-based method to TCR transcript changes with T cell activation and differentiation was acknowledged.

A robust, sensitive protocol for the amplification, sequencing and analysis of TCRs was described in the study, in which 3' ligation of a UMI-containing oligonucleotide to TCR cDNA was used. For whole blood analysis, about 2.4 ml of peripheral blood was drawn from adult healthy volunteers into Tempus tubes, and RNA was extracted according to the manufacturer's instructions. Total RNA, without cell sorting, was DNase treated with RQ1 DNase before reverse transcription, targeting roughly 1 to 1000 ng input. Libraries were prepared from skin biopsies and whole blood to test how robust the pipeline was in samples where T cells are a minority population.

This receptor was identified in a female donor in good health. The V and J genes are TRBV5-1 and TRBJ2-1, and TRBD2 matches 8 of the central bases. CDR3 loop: CASSPWERGMYYNEQFF. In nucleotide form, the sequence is TGCGCCAGCAGCCCTTGGGAGCGGGGGATGTACTACAATGAGCAGTTCTTC.